One sample yielded the 21 T cell receptor beta chains listed below, sequenced in a study of blood T cell repertoires in COVID-19. Measured with immunoSEQ multiplex PCR; TCRdb has only the in-frame clones, and not every one. The sample lists just over 650,000 clones; 85% to 90% were seen once. Sequenced: peripheral blood. The receptors shown here come from a woman aged 18-29 years with acute or convalescent COVID-19.

The J gene is TRBJ1-5, the V gene TRBV19; D call uncertain. The CDR3 consists of 14 residues. Trimming left V 4 bases short and J 0 bases short, with 7 bases between. Germline CDR1 and CDR2: LNHDA and SQIVND (reference sequence). DNA of the CDR3: TGTGCCAGTAGTACACAGTATAGCAATCAGCCCCAGCATTTT. This translates into CASSTQYSNQPQHF.

V usage is TRBV10-3 and J usage is TRBJ2-7, with 10 nucleotides matching TRBD1. V trimming: 3 bases; J trimming: 5 bases; junction bases outside the gene matches: 7. CDR3 length equals 15 residues. Germline V lookup: CDR1 ENHRY, CDR2 SYGVKD. The CDR3 DNA reads TGTGCCATCAGTGATTCGAGGGGGACAGGGGACGAGCAGTACTTC. It codes for CAISDSRGTGDEQYF.

The V gene is TRBV2, the J gene TRBJ2-5; possibly TRBD1 for D (5 bases). V dropped 8 bases and J dropped 7 bases, with 17 bases sitting between them. CDR3 length: 13 residues. CDR1 and CDR2 (germline): SNHLY, FYNNEI. The CDR3 region is CASGLGHGRTQYF. Written as DNA, the CDR3 is TGTGCCAGCGGGTTGGGGCACGGGCGGACCCAGTACTTC.

The rearrangement links TRBV7-9 to TRBJ2-3, with a possible D match to TRBD1 (6 bases). V was shortened by 6 bases and J by 0 bases, with 19 bases between the two germline ends. Germline CDR1 SEHNR, CDR2 FQNEAQ (reference sequence). The length of the CDR3 is 17 residues. The CDR3 sequence: CASSFGQTLFSTDTQYF. The CDR3 nucleotides are TGTGCCAGCAGTTTCGGACAGACCCTGTTCAGCACAGATACGCAGTATTTT.

The V and J genes are TRBV30 and TRBJ1-2; a possible D gene is TRBD1 (6 bases). Per germline, CDR1 GTSNPN and CDR2 SVGIG (reference sequence). V was trimmed by 0 bases and J by 6 bases, leaving 23 bases between them. The CDR3 spans 17 residues. The DNA for the CDR3 is TGTGCCTGGAGTGTAGGTTGGCAGATAAACGAGGGGGATGGCTACACCTTC. It translates to CAWSVGWQINEGDGYTF.

This chain links TRBV2 with TRBJ1-6; possible D gene TRBD1, 6 bases. With 10 bases removed from V and 5 bases from J, the gap between germline ends came to 9 bases. Germline-derived CDR1 and CDR2 are SNHLY and FYNNEI. The CDR3 spans 12 residues. The CDR3 region has the DNA TGTGCCATCCGGACAGATAATTCACCCCTCCACTTT. Residues: CAIRTDNSPLHF.

For the CDR3, the DNA is TGTGCCAGCAGCCCAGCGGGGGGCACAGATACGCAGTATTTT. This translates into CASSPAGGTDTQYF. V gene TRBV6-5 combines with J gene TRBJ2-3, with 8 nucleotides matching TRBD2. CDR1 and CDR2 (germline): MNHEY, SVGAGI. The CDR3 spans 14 residues. V was clipped by 6 bases and J by 1 base; unmatched bases: 3.

This clone appeared a single time. This chain connects TRBV19 to TRBJ2-2; 7 positions match TRBD2. Germline V gene data show CDR1 as LNHDA and CDR2 as SQIVND (reference sequence). The CDR3 has 14 residues. V shed 7 bases and J 8 bases; nucleotides not matched to a gene: 10. In DNA, the CDR3 is TGTGCCAGTATGGTTAGCGGGCAGGTTGGGGAGCTGTTTTTT. Translation: CASMVSGQVGELFF.

This clone occurred once. The V call is TRBV7-7, the J call TRBJ2-2, with TRBD1 identical over 9 bases. This CDR3 comprises 16 residues. The germline CDR1 and CDR2 sequences are SSHAT and FNYEAQ (reference sequence). V was clipped by 4 bases and J by 4 bases; unmatched bases: 7. This CDR3 is CASSSLGQGFTGELFF. The DNA of the CDR3 is TGTGCCAGCAGCTCACTGGGACAGGGTTTCACCGGGGAGCTGTTTTTT.

This clone appeared a single time. This chain uses TRBV4-1 with TRBJ1-1; 11 positions match TRBD1. V trimming: 3 bases; J trimming: 5 bases; junction bases outside the gene matches: 17. This CDR3 comprises 19 residues. Germline loops: CDR1 MGHRA, CDR2 YSYEKL. The CDR3 region is CASSHNRDRGLISGTEAFF. CDR3 DNA sequence: TGCGCCAGCAGCCACAACCGGGACAGGGGGTTAATCTCGGGGACTGAAGCTTTCTTT.

J is TRBJ1-2 and V is TRBV19, with D possibly TRBD1 on 5 matching bases. Trimming cost V 4 bases and J 4 bases, with 19 bases left between them. This CDR3 region has 16 residues. Looked up from germline, CDR1 is LNHDA and CDR2 is SQIVND (reference sequence). The CDR3 loop reads CASSTALGGTSYGYTF. CDR3 DNA: TGTGCCAGTAGTACCGCGCTCGGGGGGACTAGCTATGGCTACACCTTC.

The genes are TRBV4-3 and TRBJ2-1; D is perhaps TRBD1 (5 bases). Germline V lookup: CDR1 LGHNA, CDR2 YSLEER. V was clipped by 1 base and J by 7 bases, with 17 bases between them. The CDR3 runs to 16 residues. CDR3 region: CASSQVVLGQGNEQFF. The CDR3 DNA follows: TGCGCCAGCAGCCAAGTCGTTCTGGGGCAGGGTAATGAGCAGTTCTTC.

The J gene is TRBJ1-5, the V gene TRBV6-1; TRBD1 agrees at 9 bases. V lost 4 bases to trimming and J lost 4 bases; unmatched junction nucleotides: 8. Looked up from germline, CDR1 is MNHNS and CDR2 is SASEGT. The CDR3 has 16 residues. The CDR3 sequence is CASSAAGTGSNQPQHF. The CDR3 region has the DNA TGTGCCAGCAGTGCCGCCGGGACAGGGTCAAATCAGCCCCAGCATTTT.

The chain carries TRBV29-1 and TRBJ1-1; a possible D gene is TRBD1 (5 bases). CDR3 length equals 12 residues. The ends were cut back, 3 bases at V and 4 bases at J, with 9 bases in the middle. The germline CDR1 and CDR2 sequences are SQVTM and ANQGSEA. The CDR3 spells CSVDLGGTEAFF. CDR3 bases: TGCAGCGTTGATTTGGGGGGCACTGAAGCTTTCTTT. Filled out from reference TRBV29-1 and TRBJ1-1, the complete variable domain reads SAVISQKPSRDICQRGTSLTIQCQVDSQVTMMFWYRQQPGQSLTLIATANQGSEATYESGFVIDKFPISRPNLTFSTLTVSNMSPEDSSIYLCSVDLGGTEAFFGQGTRLTVV.

This chain uses TRBV19 with TRBJ1-2, with D unresolved. CDR1 is LNHDA and CDR2 is SQIVND in the germline V gene (reference sequence). This CDR3 spans 16 amino acids. V lost 3 bases to trimming and J lost 2 bases, with 16 bases between them. The DNA for the CDR3 is TGTGCCAGTAGTATCCGGGGTCCGGCACCCAACTATGGCTACACCTTC. This translates into CASSIRGPAPNYGYTF.

CDR3 protein: CASSQDQGVGEKLFF. CDR3 nucleotide sequence: TGCGCCAGCAGCCAAGATCAGGGGGTCGGTGAAAAACTGTTTTTT. The rearrangement links TRBV4-1 to TRBJ1-4; 7 bases map to TRBD1. The CDR3 is made up of 15 amino acids. V lost 0 bases, J lost 7 bases, and 5 bases stayed unmatched. CDR1 is MGHRA and CDR2 is YSYEKL in the germline V gene.

V usage is TRBV18 and J usage is TRBJ1-5; no reliable D call. Trimming left V 5 bases short and J 2 bases short, with 7 bases between. This CDR3 is 13 amino acids long. CDR1 and CDR2 from the germline V gene are KGHSH and LQKENI. CDR3 nucleotide sequence: TGTGCCAGCTCAGGCCAGGGCAATCAGCCCCAGCATTTT. Translated, it gives CASSGQGNQPQHF. The whole variable domain, remainder taken from reference TRBV18 and TRBJ1-5, is NAGVMQNPRHLVRRRGQEARLRCSPMKGHSHVYWYRQLPEEGLKFMVYLQKENIIDESGMPKERFSAEFPKEGPSILRIQQVVRGDSAAYFCASSGQGNQPQHFGDGTRLSIL.

The V and J genes are TRBV27 and TRBJ2-7, with 9 bases lining up with TRBD1. CDR1 and CDR2 (germline): MNHEY, SMNVEV (reference sequence). This CDR3 has 14 residues. V was pared by 2 bases and J by 5 bases, with 4 bases of the junction left unmatched. The CDR3 DNA is TGTGCCAGCAGTTTACGGGGACAGGGCGACGAGCAGTACTTC. This codes for CASSLRGQGDEQYF.

The V and J genes are TRBV12-3 or TRBV12-4 and TRBJ2-2, with D unclear. V gave up 5 bases and J gave up 1 base, with 5 bases separating them. CDR3 size: 13 residues. CDR3: CASSEQNTGELFF. CDR3 in DNA: TGTGCCAGCAGTGAACAGAACACCGGGGAGCTGTTTTTT.

The chain has TRBV7-9 and TRBJ1-1; the D gene is possibly TRBD1 (5 bases). This CDR3 contains 14 residues. With 2 bases removed from V and 5 bases from J, the gap between germline ends came to 12 bases. Germline CDR1 SEHNR, CDR2 FQNEAQ (reference sequence). In DNA, the CDR3 is TGTGCCAGCAGCTTAATGGCAGGGTTGACTGAAGCTTTCTTT. This translates into CASSLMAGLTEAFF.

This clone was recorded only once. The J gene is TRBJ1-2, the V gene TRBV5-4; D perhaps matches TRBD1 (6 bases). Germline-derived CDR1 and CDR2 are SGHNT and YYREEE (reference sequence). The CDR3 runs 15 residues. The V end lost 1 base, the J end lost 4 bases, and 14 bases lay between the germline ends. CDR3 protein: CASSLTGYGFYGYTF. Written as DNA, the CDR3 is TGTGCCAGCAGCTTGACAGGGTATGGGTTCTATGGCTACACCTTC.